The rows below give T cell receptor beta chains drawn from one sample of a study of shared T cell receptors in the human thymus. Clones were read by immunoSEQ multiplex PCR, and TCRdb kept only the in-frame ones, dropping some. The sample has some 700,000 clones, roughly 88% seen once; the top ten hold around 0.01%. These sequences were also reported in another study, on human thymus T cells.

Sequencing was performed on thymocytes. The receptor set was obtained from a boy younger than two with a congenital heart defect. Both conserved end residues are part of each CDR3. The order of the fields is clone size, J gene, D gene, V gene, CDR3 DNA, CDR3 protein. D genes are given only for firm matches. Some rows mark clone size as missing; the rest say once, few, many or name a class of expanded clone.

>NA|TRBJ2-7|TRBD2|TRBV7-2
TGTGCCAGCAGCTTAGGGGACTATGTTCACGAGCAGTACTTC
CASSLGDYVHEQYF
>NA|TRBJ1-5|NA|TRBV5-8
TGTGCCAGCAGCATTTTAGCGGCTCAGCCCCAGCATTTT
CASSILAAQPQHF
>NA|TRBJ2-1|NA|TRBV12-5
TGTGCTAGTGGCCCCGTGGCTTCCAGCTCCTACAATGAGCAGTTCTTC
CASGPVASSSYNEQFF
>NA|TRBJ2-6|NA|TRBV27
TGTGCCAGCAGTGGCCCGGACAGCTACTCTGGGGCCAACGTCCTGACTTTC
CASSGPDSYSGANVLTF
>few|TRBJ1-1|NA|TRBV5-1
TGCGCCAGCAGCTCAGTACAGGGCCGTAATACGAACACTGAAGCTTTCTTT
CASSSVQGRNTNTEAFF
>NA|TRBJ2-3|NA|TRBV5-6
TGTGCCAGCAGCTTGGTTGGCAAATTCACAGATACGCAGTATTTT
CASSLVGKFTDTQYF
>NA|TRBJ2-5|NA|TRBV9
TGTGCCAGCAGCGACGGAGCGGCTCAAGAGACCCAGTACTTC
CASSDGAAQETQYF
>NA|TRBJ1-2|NA|TRBV21-1
TGTGCCAGCAGCGCGGGACAGTCCTATGGCTACACCTTC
CASSAGQSYGYTF
>NA|TRBJ2-1|TRBD2|TRBV28
TGTGCCAGCAGTTTCATTTGGCGGGAGAGGTGTGGTAATGAGCAGTTCTTC
CASSFIWRERCGNEQFF
>NA|TRBJ2-5|NA|TRBV4-2
TGTGCCAGCAGCCAAGAAAGGACGGGAGTAAGTCAAGAGACCCAGTACTTC
CASSQERTGVSQETQYF
>NA|TRBJ2-1|TRBD2|TRBV4-3
TGCGCCAGCAGCCTCACGGGACTAGCGGGGCCCGCTGCCTACAATGAGCAGTTCTTC
CASSLTGLAGPAAYNEQFF
>once|TRBJ2-7|NA|TRBV5-1
TGCGCCAGCAGCTTGACGGGTACCTACGAGCAGTACTTC
CASSLTGTYEQYF
>NA|TRBJ2-7|NA|TRBV14
TGTGCCAGCAGCCCTAACCGCTCCTACGAGCAGTACTTC
CASSPNRSYEQYF
>NA|TRBJ2-7|NA|TRBV2
TGTGCCACCGGGGGGCCGGGTTACGAGCAGTACTTC
CATGGPGYEQYF
>NA|TRBJ2-2|NA|TRBV14
TGTGCCAGCAGCCAAGTTCATACAGTGAACACCGGGGAGCTGTTTTTT
CASSQVHTVNTGELFF
>NA|TRBJ2-5|TRBD2|TRBV12-5
TGTGCTAGCGGGAGGGGGAAAGAGACCCAGTACTTC
CASGRGKETQYF
>NA|TRBJ1-2|NA|TRBV29-1
TGCAGCGTCCACTTTACCCATGGGCAACGCAGGAACTATGGCTACACCTTC
CSVHFTHGQRRNYGYTF
>once|TRBJ2-3|NA|TRBV18
TGTGCCAGCTCACCGGACCCCGGAGGGCCCCCCCCAGATACGCAGTATTTT
CASSPDPGGPPPDTQYF
>NA|TRBJ1-2|TRBD1|TRBV25-1
TGTGCCAGCAGTGGACCGGGACAGGGTGTGAGTGGCTACACCTTC
CASSGPGQGVSGYTF
>once|TRBJ1-3|NA|TRBV30
TGTGCCTGGAGTGCCAGGGCCTCTGGAAACACCATATATTTT
CAWSARASGNTIYF
>NA|TRBJ2-7|TRBD1|TRBV30
TGTGCCTGGAGTCTCGACAGGGTTGAAGCCGAGCAGTACTTC
CAWSLDRVEAEQYF
>NA|TRBJ2-7|TRBD2|TRBV25-1
TGTGCCAGCAAGCCCCGGGGGGGCGGCCACGAGCAGTACTTC
CASKPRGGGHEQYF
>few|TRBJ1-3|TRBD1|TRBV6-1
TGTGCCAGCACCCTTCACAGGGGCTCTGGAAACACCATATATTTT
CASTLHRGSGNTIYF
>NA|TRBJ2-3|NA|TRBV5-4
TGTGCCAGCAGCAGGCTGGAGACTCCTAGCACAGATACGCAGTATTTT
CASSRLETPSTDTQYF
>NA|TRBJ2-2|TRBD1|TRBV6-1
TGTGCCAGCACGGGACAGGGCACCGGGGAGCTGTTTTTT
CASTGQGTGELFF
>NA|TRBJ1-1|TRBD1|TRBV11-3
TGTGCCAGCAGCCGGGGCAGGGGGTTTAGTAGGGACACTGAAGCTTTCTTT
CASSRGRGFSRDTEAFF
>NA|TRBJ1-3|NA|TRBV4-1
TGCGCCAGCAGCCAAGTGTGGGCCTACTCCCAATCTGGAAACACCATATATTTT
CASSQVWAYSQSGNTIYF
>few|TRBJ2-1|NA|TRBV10-1
TGCGCCAGCAGTGAGTTCGCCCTCCAGGGACATCCAAATATCCCCAGGTTCTTC
CASSEFALQGHPNIPRFF
>NA|TRBJ1-4|NA|TRBV25-1
TGTGCCAGCAGTGGAAGCAGGGATACTAATGAAAAACTGTTTTTT
CASSGSRDTNEKLFF
>few|TRBJ2-7|NA|TRBV4-3
TGCGCCAGCAGCCAAGCCCCCGGGCCGGGGAACGAGCAGTACTTC
CASSQAPGPGNEQYF
>NA|TRBJ2-1|NA|TRBV5-1
TGCGCCAGCAGCCCACCTCCCGGGACTGCCTCTTACAATGAGCAGTTCTTC
CASSPPPGTASYNEQFF
>few|TRBJ1-3|NA|TRBV7-9
TGTGCCAGCAGCCCCAGAGACGCAGGGCTGTCTGGAAACACCATATATTTT
CASSPRDAGLSGNTIYF
>NA|TRBJ2-1|TRBD2|TRBV4-3
TGCGCCAGCAGCCAAGGGGCTAGCGGACCCAACAATGAGCAGTTCTTC
CASSQGASGPNNEQFF
>NA|TRBJ2-7|TRBD1|TRBV14
TGTGCCAGCAGCCCAAGGGAGGACAGGGGGGACGAGCAGTACTTC
CASSPREDRGDEQYF
>NA|TRBJ2-6|NA|TRBV4-3
TGCGCCAGCAGCCAAACTGAGAGTCCTCACTCTGGGGCCAACGTCCTGACTTTC
CASSQTESPHSGANVLTF
>NA|TRBJ2-7|NA|TRBV6-1
TGTGCCAGCACTCCCGAGGTAGGGGCCTACGAGCAGTACTTC
CASTPEVGAYEQYF
>NA|TRBJ2-1|NA|TRBV5-6
TGTGCCAGCAGCCCCAGTGTGAATGAGCAGTTCTTC
CASSPSVNEQFF
>NA|TRBJ1-2|TRBD1|TRBV6-1
TGTGCCAGCAGTGAACAGGGGGCCGTGAGCTATGGCTACACCTTC
CASSEQGAVSYGYTF
>NA|TRBJ1-4|TRBD1|TRBV15
TGTGCCACCAGCAGTCCTGCGGGGACAGCCAATGAAAAACTGTTTTTT
CATSSPAGTANEKLFF
>NA|TRBJ1-3|NA|TRBV6-6
TGTGCCAGCAGTTACGGGCAGGCCTCTGGAAACACCATATATTTT
CASSYGQASGNTIYF
>NA|TRBJ2-7|TRBD1|TRBV27
TGTGCCAGCAGTTCCGGGACAGGGGGCGCCGAGCAGTACTTC
CASSSGTGGAEQYF
>NA|TRBJ1-5|TRBD1|TRBV6-6
TGTGCCAGCAGTTCCCCCGGACAGGGCGGAAGGGGGCCCCAGCATTTT
CASSSPGQGGRGPQHF
>NA|TRBJ1-4|TRBD1|TRBV7-6
TGTGCCAGCAGCTTATCAGGGGGCGTGGAAAAACTGTTTTTT
CASSLSGGVEKLFF
>NA|TRBJ2-1|NA|TRBV5-1
TGCGCCAGCAGCGGCGCAGGGTCCAATGAGCAGTTCTTC
CASSGAGSNEQFF
>NA|TRBJ2-1|NA|TRBV19
TGTGCCAGTAGTATAGACCCCGGGACTTCGTTCTTC
CASSIDPGTSFF
>NA|TRBJ2-2|NA|TRBV9
TGTGCCAGCAGAGCGGAAACCGGGGAGCTGTTTTTT
CASRAETGELFF
>NA|TRBJ2-7|NA|TRBV11-1
TGTGCCAGCAGCTCCAGGAGGGTGAAGGACTACGAGCAGTACTTC
CASSSRRVKDYEQYF
>NA|TRBJ1-2|TRBD1|TRBV7-8
TGTGCCAGCAGCTTAGTGACAGGGCCCTCGCTTTATGGCTACACCTTC
CASSLVTGPSLYGYTF
>NA|TRBJ1-5|NA|TRBV5-6
TGTGCCAGCAGCCTTGGGGGGGCAGGGAGGGAGCCCCAGCATTTT
CASSLGGAGREPQHF
>NA|TRBJ1-2|NA|TRBV29-1
TGCAGCGTCTGCCCCGACAGAGGGAGGGCCTATGGCTACACCTTC
CSVCPDRGRAYGYTF
>once|TRBJ2-7|NA|TRBV7-2
TGTGCCAGCAGCTTGGACACAGGGCTCCCCTACGAGCAGTACTTC
CASSLDTGLPYEQYF
>NA|TRBJ2-2|NA|TRBV19
TGTGCCAGTAGTATAACCGATGGCGGCGGGGAGCTGTTTTTT
CASSITDGGGELFF
>NA|TRBJ2-7|TRBD2|TRBV28
TGTGCCAGCAGACCATGGGACTACTCCTACGAGCAGTACTTC
CASRPWDYSYEQYF
>NA|TRBJ2-3|NA|TRBV28
TGTGCCAGCAGGAACCAGGGTTCAGATACGCAGTATTTT
CASRNQGSDTQYF
>NA|TRBJ1-5|NA|TRBV2
TGTGCCAGCAGTTTAGACAGGCTCAATGGCAATCAGCCCCAGCATTTT
CASSLDRLNGNQPQHF